This T cell receptor beta chain was captured in a study of blood T cell repertoires in COVID-19. Measured with immunoSEQ multiplex PCR; TCRdb has only the in-frame clones, and not every one. The sample lists around 70,000 clones; about 80% were seen once. The receptor comes from an older man who had recovered from COVID-19. The sequencing input was peripheral blood.

The CDR3 coding sequence is TGTGCCAGCAGCTTAAGGACAGGGGATAATTCACCCCTCCACTTT. This sequence encodes CASSLRTGDNSPLHF. This sequence joins TRBV7-2 and TRBJ1-6; 9 nucleotides match TRBD1. Per germline, CDR1 SGHTA and CDR2 FQGNSA. The CDR3 consists of 15 residues. J gave up 5 bases and V 2 bases, and 1 base lay outside the gene matches.